The 27 T cell receptor beta chains below all came from one sample that was sequenced in a study of cytomegalovirus exposure and HLA in healthy donors. Some clones are missing from TCRdb's copy, which holds only in-frame ones; the method was immunoSEQ multiplex PCR. Counted here are roughly 350,000 clones, roughly 88% occurring once; the ten biggest clones make up about 0.8%. The source material was PBMCs. The receptors were sampled from a woman younger than 35 in good health and CMV-seronegative.

The chain employs TRBV11-2 and TRBJ2-7; TRBD1 matches 7 bases. This CDR3 region has 15 residues. V lost 7 bases, J lost 3 bases, and 12 bases stayed unmatched. From germline, CDR1 is SGHAT and CDR2 FQNNGV. Here the CDR3 reads CASKQSTGDVYEQYF. The DNA of the CDR3 is TGTGCCAGCAAACAATCTACAGGGGACGTCTACGAGCAGTACTTC.

This clone was seen just once. The J gene is TRBJ1-5, the V gene TRBV27; weak D call: TRBD1 (6 bases). Germline V gene sequence: CDR1 MNHEY, CDR2 SMNVEV (reference sequence). The ends were cut back, 3 bases at V and 7 bases at J, with 13 bases in the middle. This CDR3 is 14 amino acids long. CDR3: CASSLVGRGQPQHF. The CDR3 DNA reads as TGTGCCAGCAGTTTGGTCGGCAGGGGACAGCCCCAGCATTTT.

This clone was counted only a few times. The chain is built from TRBV9 and TRBJ2-7; D is uncertain. The V end lost 3 bases, the J end lost 0 bases, and 10 bases lay between the germline ends. This CDR3 is 14 amino acids long. Germline V lookup: CDR1 SGDLS, CDR2 YYNGEE. The chain's CDR3 is CASSDGVRSYEQYF. The CDR3, as DNA: TGTGCCAGCAGCGACGGAGTCCGCTCCTACGAGCAGTACTTC.

This chain connects TRBV4-3 to TRBJ2-5, with D possibly matching TRBD1 (6 bases). This CDR3 has 14 residues. The V end lost 1 base, the J end lost 5 bases, and 11 bases lay between the germline ends. Germline V gene lookup returns CDR1 LGHNA and CDR2 YSLEER. The CDR3 loop reads CASSQGTEGETQYF. The CDR3 nucleotides are TGCGCCAGCAGCCAAGGGACAGAGGGCGAGACCCAGTACTTC.

The chain uses TRBV18 and TRBJ2-7; 7 bases are a match to TRBD2. The germline V gene has CDR1 KGHSH and CDR2 LQKENI. This CDR3 is built from 15 residues. J was trimmed by 8 bases and V by 3 bases; bases with no gene match: 13. The CDR3 nucleotides are TGTGCCAGCTCACCCGTCGGGGAGGGTGGATTCCAGCAGTACTTC. Translating gives CASSPVGEGGFQQYF.

This chain joins TRBV27 and TRBJ2-5, with TRBD2 identical over 14 bases. The CDR3 has 17 residues. J lost 0 bases, V lost 2 bases, and 2 bases had no gene match. The germline CDR1 and CDR2 sequences are MNHEY and SMNVEV (reference sequence). The CDR3 reads CASSLGLAGGNQETQYF. The CDR3 DNA sequence: TGTGCCAGCAGTTTAGGACTAGCGGGAGGCAACCAAGAGACCCAGTACTTC.

The gene calls are TRBV6-5 and TRBJ1-1, with 9 bases that match TRBD1. CDR3 length equals 14 residues. Germline assignment: CDR1 MNHEY and CDR2 SVGAGI. V was clipped by 7 bases and J by 4 bases; unmatched bases: 7. CDR3 in amino acids: CASKGDRGSTEAFF. CDR3 sequence (DNA): TGTGCCAGCAAGGGCGACAGGGGGTCCACTGAAGCTTTCTTT.

The chain uses TRBV18 and TRBJ1-2, with D maybe TRBD1 (6 bases). Between the trimmed V and J ends, which lost 3 bases and 6 bases, there was a span of 14 bases. Germline CDR1 reads KGHSH; CDR2 reads LQKENI. The CDR3 is 14 residues long. This CDR3 is CASSPYAPGDGYTF. CDR3 DNA sequence: TGTGCCAGCTCACCCTACGCGCCAGGGGATGGCTACACCTTC.

The chain employs TRBV7-9 and TRBJ2-7; perhaps TRBD1 as D (6 bases). Trimming left V 7 bases short and J 5 bases short, with 15 bases between. CDR3 length: 13 amino acids. Germline V CDR1 and CDR2: SEHNR, FQNEAQ (reference sequence). This CDR3 reads CASTPPRGHEQYF. For the CDR3, the DNA is TGTGCCAGCACGCCCCCCAGGGGCCACGAGCAGTACTTC.

The chain joins TRBV29-1 to TRBJ2-2, with a possible D match to TRBD1 (5 bases). Trimming cost V 6 bases and J 6 bases, with 14 bases left between them. The CDR3 extends over 13 amino acids. The germline V gene encodes CDR1 SQVTM and CDR2 ANQGSEA. The DNA of the CDR3 is TGCAGCGTGCCAGGGAAAGGGGCCGGGGAGCTGTTTTTT. Amino acids: CSVPGKGAGELFF.

This rearrangement joins TRBV6-5 to TRBJ1-1; TRBD1 might be the D (6 bases). The CDR3 has 15 residues. The V and J ends lost 0 bases and 7 bases respectively, with 15 bases between them. CDR1 is MNHEY and CDR2 is SVGAGI in the germline V gene. CDR3 sequence reads: CASSYSTGLGVEAFF. CDR3 DNA sequence: TGTGCCAGCAGTTACTCGACAGGATTGGGGGTTGAAGCTTTCTTT.

The chain carries TRBV6-5 and TRBJ2-2, with D uncertain. The CDR3 has 13 amino acids. Looked up from germline, CDR1 is MNHEY and CDR2 is SVGAGI. V lost 2 bases to trimming and J lost 6 bases, with 7 bases between them. The CDR3 DNA follows: TGTGCCAGCAGTTACGATCCAGCCGGGGAGCTGTTTTTT. Translated: CASSYDPAGELFF.

The genes are TRBV11-2 and TRBJ2-5, with D possibly matching TRBD1 (6 bases). Germline V lookup: CDR1 SGHAT, CDR2 FQNNGV. The V and J ends lost 5 bases and 5 bases respectively, with 18 bases between them. The CDR3 totals 15 residues. CDR3 region: CASSKTTGLRETQYF. CDR3 sequence (DNA): TGTGCCAGCAGCAAGACTACAGGGTTGAGGGAGACCCAGTACTTC.

The rearrangement joins TRBV6-6 to TRBJ1-2, with a weak D call TRBD1 (5 bases). This CDR3 is built from 12 residues. In germline, CDR1 is MNHNY, CDR2 SVGAGI (reference sequence). V dropped 6 bases and J dropped 2 bases, with 7 bases sitting between them. Written as DNA, the CDR3 is TGTGCCAGCAGAGGGGTGAACTATGGCTACACCTTC. Encoded protein: CASRGVNYGYTF.

The gene calls are TRBV6-5 and TRBJ2-3; tentative D call: TRBD1 (6 bases). The CDR3 extends over 14 amino acids. V lost 6 bases and J lost 3, with 13 bases in between. The germline CDR1 and CDR2 sequences are MNHEY and SVGAGI. The CDR3 bases are TGTGCCAGCAGGCGGACAGTGAGTACAGATACGCAGTATTTT. This gives the protein CASRRTVSTDTQYF.

In DNA form, the CDR3 reads TGTGCCAGCAGCCCCTTTGGCCTGGGACAGGGTCTTACCGGGGAGCTGTTTTTT. It yields the protein CASSPFGLGQGLTGELFF. This chain connects TRBV7-8 to TRBJ2-2, with 9 positions matching TRBD1. With V trimmed by 5 bases and J by 5 bases, 15 bases remained unmatched. Germline CDR1 and CDR2: SGHVS and FQNEAQ. CDR3 length: 18 amino acids.

V gene TRBV2 combines with J gene TRBJ2-2; 11 bases agree with TRBD2. The CDR3 runs 18 residues. Germline V CDR1 and CDR2: SNHLY, FYNNEI. The ends lost 1 base at V and 0 bases at J; junction bases unmatched: 4. The CDR3 protein is CASSEGGGLAANTGELFF. CDR3 in DNA: TGTGCCAGCAGTGAAGGTGGGGGACTAGCGGCGAACACCGGGGAGCTGTTTTTT.

The chain is built from TRBV6-6 and TRBJ2-7; tentatively, D is TRBD2 (6 bases). The CDR3 is made up of 14 amino acids. V dropped 2 bases and J dropped 4 bases, with 12 bases sitting between them. Germline CDR1 is MNHNY and CDR2 is SVGAGI (reference sequence). The CDR3 bases are TGTGCCAGCAGTTACGGGAGCGGGTTTTACGAGCAGTACTTC. Protein: CASSYGSGFYEQYF.

The chain combines TRBV2 with TRBJ1-3; no firm D call. Trimming left V 11 bases short and J 5 bases short, with 10 bases between. Germline CDR1 SNHLY, CDR2 FYNNEI. This CDR3 is 11 amino acids long. The CDR3, as DNA: TGTGCCGGTGAGCCCCGAAACACCATATATTTT. Translated, it gives CAGEPRNTIYF.

The V and J genes are TRBV5-1 and TRBJ2-3; D ambiguous. Trimming stripped 4 bases from V and 0 bases from J, with 12 bases between. CDR3 length: 15 amino acids. Germline-derived CDR1 and CDR2 are SGHRS and YFSETQ. CDR3: CASSKRAESTDTQYF. In DNA form, the CDR3 reads TGCGCCAGCAGCAAGCGCGCGGAAAGCACAGATACGCAGTATTTT.

The J gene is TRBJ1-2, the V gene TRBV5-4; 10 bases map to TRBD1. Germline V gives CDR1 SGHNT, CDR2 YYREEE (reference sequence). The CDR3 is 15 amino acids. V dropped 6 bases and J dropped 7; count of bases not matched to a gene: 12. The CDR3: CASTRTGGVIGGYTF. The CDR3 bases are TGTGCCAGCACAAGGACAGGGGGAGTAATAGGTGGCTACACCTTC.

CDR3 in amino acids: CASIRLSYSTEAFF. In nucleotides, the CDR3 is TGTGCCAGCATACGGTTGTCGTACTCCACTGAAGCTTTCTTT. The chain employs TRBV27 and TRBJ1-1; D is undetermined. V lost 7 bases and J lost 4, with 16 bases in between. This CDR3 is built from 14 residues. Germline CDR1 reads MNHEY; CDR2 reads SMNVEV (reference sequence).

The rearrangement uses TRBV18 and TRBJ2-7, with D possibly matching TRBD2 (5 bases). V lost 3 bases to trimming and J lost 1 base, with 7 bases between them. The germline gives CDR1 KGHSH, CDR2 LQKENI. The CDR3 extends over 13 amino acids. CDR3 region: CASSPGLSYEQYF. CDR3 coding DNA: TGTGCCAGCTCACCTGGACTGTCCTACGAGCAGTACTTC.

This chain joins TRBV5-4 and TRBJ2-4; D possibly corresponds to TRBD2 (6 bases). The germline V gene has CDR1 SGHNT and CDR2 YYREEE (reference sequence). The CDR3 extends over 15 amino acids. V was pared by 4 bases and J by 9 bases, with 20 bases between. As DNA, the CDR3 is TGTGCCAGCAGCCCGATGGGAGGCGGGGCGGGCATTCAGTACTTC. Protein sequence: CASSPMGGGAGIQYF. Full variable domain (rest looked up from reference TRBV5-4 and TRBJ2-4): ETGVTQSPTHLIKTRGQQVTLRCSSQSGHNTVSWYQQALGQGPQFIFQYYREEENGRGNFPPRFSGLQFPNYSSELNVNALELDDSALYLCASSPMGGGAGIQYFGAGTRLSVL.

This clone appeared once. J is TRBJ1-2 and V is TRBV6-5, with a tentative D call TRBD1 (5 bases). The ends were cut back, 8 bases at V and 8 bases at J, with 18 bases in the middle. CDR3 size: 13 residues. Germline lookup yields CDR1 MNHEY and CDR2 SVGAGI. The CDR3 region is CASGEGRGWGYTF. The CDR3 DNA sequence: TGTGCCAGCGGGGAGGGGAGGGGCTGGGGCTACACCTTC.

The rearrangement uses TRBV11-3 and TRBJ2-7; D is unresolved. CDR1 and CDR2 from the germline V gene are SGHNT and YENEEA. The V end lost 4 bases, the J end lost 0 bases, and 16 bases lay between the germline ends. The CDR3 is made up of 16 amino acids. The CDR3 here is CASSSNLTRSSYEQYF. The CDR3 DNA follows: TGTGCCAGCAGCTCCAATCTAACCCGGAGCTCCTACGAGCAGTACTTC.

The rearrangement links TRBV5-6 to TRBJ1-2; tentative D call: TRBD1 (6 bases). CDR1 is SGHDT, CDR2 YYEEEE, per germline. This CDR3 comprises 16 residues. V shed 1 base and J shed 0 bases, with 13 bases lying between them. The CDR3 DNA follows: TGTGCCAGCAGCTTGTACAGGGACCCTACTAACTATGGCTACACCTTC. This gives the protein CASSLYRDPTNYGYTF.